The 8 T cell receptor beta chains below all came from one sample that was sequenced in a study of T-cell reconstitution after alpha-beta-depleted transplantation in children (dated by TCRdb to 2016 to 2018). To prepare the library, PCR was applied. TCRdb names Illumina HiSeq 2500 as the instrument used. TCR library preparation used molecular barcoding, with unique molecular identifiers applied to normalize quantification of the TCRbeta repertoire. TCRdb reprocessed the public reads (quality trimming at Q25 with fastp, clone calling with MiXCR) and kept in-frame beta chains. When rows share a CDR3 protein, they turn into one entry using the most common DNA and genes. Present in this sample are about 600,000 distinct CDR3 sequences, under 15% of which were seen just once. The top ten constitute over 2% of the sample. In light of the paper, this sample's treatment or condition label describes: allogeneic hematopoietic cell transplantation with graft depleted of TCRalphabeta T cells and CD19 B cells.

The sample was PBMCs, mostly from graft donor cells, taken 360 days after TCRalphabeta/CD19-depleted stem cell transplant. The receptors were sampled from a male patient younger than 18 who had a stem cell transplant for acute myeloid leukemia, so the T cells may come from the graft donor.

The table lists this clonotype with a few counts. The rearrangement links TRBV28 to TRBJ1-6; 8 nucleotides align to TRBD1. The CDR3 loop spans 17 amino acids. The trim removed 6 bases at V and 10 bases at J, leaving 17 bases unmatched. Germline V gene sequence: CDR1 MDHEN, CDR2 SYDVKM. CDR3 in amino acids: CASSARDRWLDGSPLHF. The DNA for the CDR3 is TGTGCCAGCAGCGCCCGGGACAGGTGGCTTGATGGGTCACCCCTCCACTTT. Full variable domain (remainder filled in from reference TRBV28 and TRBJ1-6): DVKVTQSSRYLVKRTGEKVFLECVQDMDHENMFWYRQDPGLGLRLIYFSYDVKMKEKGDIPEGYSVSREKKERFSLILESASTNQTSMYLCASSARDRWLDGSPLHFGNGTRLTVT.

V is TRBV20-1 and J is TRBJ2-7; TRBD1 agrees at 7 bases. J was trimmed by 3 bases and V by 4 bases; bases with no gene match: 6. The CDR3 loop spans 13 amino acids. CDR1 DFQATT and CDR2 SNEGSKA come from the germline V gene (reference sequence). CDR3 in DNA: TGCAGTGCTACCGCGACAGGGAGCTACGAGCAGTACTTC. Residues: CSATATGSYEQYF.

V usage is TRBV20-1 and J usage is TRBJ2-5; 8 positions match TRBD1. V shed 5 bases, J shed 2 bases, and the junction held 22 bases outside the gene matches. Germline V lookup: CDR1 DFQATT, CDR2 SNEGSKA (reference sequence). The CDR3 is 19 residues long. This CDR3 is CSAPKMQGASTGYQETQYF. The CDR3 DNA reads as TGCAGTGCTCCCAAAATGCAGGGGGCTAGCACGGGTTATCAAGAGACCCAGTACTTC.

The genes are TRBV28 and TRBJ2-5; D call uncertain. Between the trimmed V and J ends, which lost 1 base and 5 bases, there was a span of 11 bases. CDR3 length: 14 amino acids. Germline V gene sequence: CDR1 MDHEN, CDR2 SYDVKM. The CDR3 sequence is CASSLSLPTETQYF. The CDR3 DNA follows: TGTGCCAGCAGTTTATCCCTACCCACGGAGACCCAGTACTTC.

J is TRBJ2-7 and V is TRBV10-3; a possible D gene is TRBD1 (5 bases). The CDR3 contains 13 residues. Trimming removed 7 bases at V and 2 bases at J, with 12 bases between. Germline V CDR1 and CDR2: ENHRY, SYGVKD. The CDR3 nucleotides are TGTGCCATCACCGAAGGGGCCCCCTACGAGCAGTACTTC. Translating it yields CAITEGAPYEQYF.

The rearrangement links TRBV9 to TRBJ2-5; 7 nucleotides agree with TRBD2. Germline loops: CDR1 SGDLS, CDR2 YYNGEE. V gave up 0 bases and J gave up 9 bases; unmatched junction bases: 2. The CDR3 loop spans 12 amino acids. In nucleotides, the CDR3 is TGTGCCAGCAGCGTAGCGGGGGGAGCCCAGTACTTC. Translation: CASSVAGGAQYF.

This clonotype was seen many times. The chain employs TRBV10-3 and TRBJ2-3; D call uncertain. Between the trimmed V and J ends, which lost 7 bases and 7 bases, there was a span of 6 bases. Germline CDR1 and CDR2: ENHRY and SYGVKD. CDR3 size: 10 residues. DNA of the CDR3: TGTGCCATCATCAAACATACGCAGTATTTT. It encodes CAIIKHTQYF.

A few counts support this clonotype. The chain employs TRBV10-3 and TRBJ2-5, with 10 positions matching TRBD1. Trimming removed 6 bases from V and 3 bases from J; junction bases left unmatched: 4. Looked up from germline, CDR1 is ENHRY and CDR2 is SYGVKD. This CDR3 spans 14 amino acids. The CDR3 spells CAIRTGGGEETQYF. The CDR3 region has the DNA TGTGCCATCAGGACAGGGGGCGGGGAAGAGACCCAGTACTTC.